The source of this T cell receptor (beta chain) is a study of blood T cell repertoires in COVID-19. Study information: Researchers got acute and convalescent COVID-19 samples from the United States, Italy and Spain. PBMCs, B-cell-depleted T cells, or T cells provided the cDNA or gDNA that made up the material.

In the study's own analysis: Reference gene primer amplification yielded estimated nucleated cell counts. Produced via immunoSEQ multiplex PCR; TCRdb's table is partial and in-frame only. That table furnishes V, J and clone size, whereas the DNA furnished D and trimming. The sample has about 100,000 clones, 75% to 90% seen once. Germline values: CDR1 SGHDN, CDR2 FVKESK. The CDR3 sequence is 20 residues long. The V segment lost 0 bases and the J segment 1 base; nucleotides outside the gene matches: 17. The chain uses TRBV14 and TRBJ2-5, with 7 bases that match TRBD2. The receptor comes from a man in his fifties or sixties with acute or convalescent COVID-19. Sequencing was performed on peripheral blood. As DNA, the CDR3 is TGTGCCAGCAGCCAAGATTATAGGGCAGCCCTAGCGGAACTCCAAGAGACCCAGTACTTC. It yields the protein CASSQDYRAALAELQETQYF.